This T cell receptor (beta chain) comes out of a study of molecular identifiers for immune sequencing clone quantification. Looking at the study overall: In replicates, RNA from approximately 20,000 or 100,000 naive CD8 cells was divided five ways and four parts were sequenced. Findings of the study overall: One cell's worth of spiked Jurkat TCR RNA was reportedly detectable among approximately 1 million naive cells.

This clonotype was detected a few times. Its antigen is not known. J was trimmed by 8 bases and V by 3 bases; bases with no gene match: 12. The CDR3 loop spans 16 amino acids. CDR1 SEHNR and CDR2 FQNEAQ come from the germline V gene (reference sequence). TCRdb ran MiXCR on the PCR reads and lists one entry per CDR3 protein. The sample yields around 480,000 distinct CDR3 sequences, 20% to 25% seen once. Naive CD8 T cells, phenotype CD8+CD4-CCR7+CD45RA+, were sorted. The rearrangement links TRBV7-9 to TRBJ2-1; 8 bases line up with TRBD2. The source material was naive CD8+ T cells from blood, with Jurkat cell RNA spiked in. Subset reported: FACS-sorted CD8+CD4-CCR7+CD45RA+ naive T cells. This receptor was identified in a human donor in good health. Some libraries in this study had Jurkat cell RNA spiked in. The CDR3 DNA is TGTGCCAGCAGCTTGTCCAGCGGGAGTGCTCGCGATGAGCAGTTCTTC. It is translated as CASSLSSGSARDEQFF. Supplemented by reference TRBV7-9 and TRBJ2-1, the full variable domain reads DTGVSQNPRHKITKRGQNVTFRCDPISEHNRLYWYRQTLGQGPEFLTYFQNEAQLEKSRLLSDRFSAERPKGSFSTLEIQRTEQGDSAMYLCASSLSSGSARDEQFFGPGTRLTVL.